This TCR beta chain derives from a study of blood T cell repertoires in COVID-19. Turning to the study itself: Collection of acute and convalescent COVID-19 samples took place in the United States, Italy and Spain. In each case, the material was cDNA or gDNA derived from T cells, B-cell-depleted T cells, or PBMCs.

In the source study's methods: Estimation of nucleated cell counts relied on the amplification of reference gene primers. TCRdb's copy holds only in-frame clones and misses some; the assay was immunoSEQ multiplex PCR. That table furnishes V, J and clone size, whereas the DNA furnished D and trimming. The table records roughly 97,000 clones, roughly 82% of them present only once. This clone was found once. The sequenced sample was peripheral blood. The receptor was derived from a man aged 60-69 years with acute or convalescent COVID-19.

CDR3 bases: TGTGCCTGGGACAGGGGAGGAGAAAAACTGTTTTTT. Its protein product is CAWDRGGEKLFF. The chain recombines TRBV30 with TRBJ1-4; 8 bases fit TRBD1. CDR1 is GTSNPN, CDR2 SVGIG, per germline (reference sequence). The CDR3 covers 12 residues. Trimming at V came to 5 bases and at J to 8 bases, leaving 4 bases not matched to a gene.